The 18 T cell receptor beta chains below come from one sample, sequenced in a study of T-cell reconstitution after alpha-beta-depleted transplantation in children. Unique molecular identifiers were used in preparing the TCRbeta library. TCRdb redid the calling of the PCR reads with MiXCR, one entry per CDR3 protein. Counted here are approximately 980,000 distinct CDR3 sequences, about 29% occurring once; the ten biggest clones make up 28%. The material sequenced was PBMCs, mostly from graft donor cells, taken 360 days after TCRalphabeta/CD19-depleted stem cell transplant. Source of these receptors: a boy younger than two who had a stem cell transplant for SCID, so the T cells may come from the graft donor.

The V call is TRBV20-1, the J call TRBJ2-1; tentatively, D is TRBD1 or TRBD2 (5 bases each). V was pared by 1 base and J by 3 bases, with 16 bases between. The germline V gene has CDR1 DFQATT and CDR2 SNEGSKA (reference sequence). The CDR3 is 16 residues long. The CDR3 reads CSARGPWDGIYNEQFF. The CDR3 DNA sequence: TGCAGTGCTAGAGGCCCCTGGGACGGGATCTACAATGAGCAGTTCTTC.

This clonotype was counted only a few times. V gene TRBV10-3 combines with J gene TRBJ2-5, with D possibly TRBD1 on 6 matching bases. The CDR3 sequence is 15 residues long. V lost 2 bases and J lost 2, with 12 bases in between. Germline CDR1 ENHRY, CDR2 SYGVKD. The CDR3 coding sequence is TGTGCCATCAGTGAGGCAGGGGTAGGGCAAGAGACCCAGTACTTC. Translated, it gives CAISEAGVGQETQYF.

The chain joins TRBV12-3 or TRBV12-4 to TRBJ1-1, with TRBD1 matching 8 bases. The CDR3 covers 14 residues. With 0 bases clipped from V and 6 bases from J, the junction kept 3 bases outside the gene matches. The CDR3 DNA reads TGTGCCAGCAGTTTAGCCTCAGGGGGCCCTGAAGCTTTCTTT. Translation gives CASSLASGGPEAFF.

This clonotype has only a few counts. The rearrangement uses TRBV28 and TRBJ2-3, with D tentatively TRBD1 (6 bases). This CDR3 comprises 15 residues. In germline, CDR1 is MDHEN, CDR2 SYDVKM. Trimming shortened V by 3 bases and J by 1 base, and 11 bases separated the two germline ends. DNA of the CDR3: TGTGCCAGCAGTTTGGGGGCCTCCCGCACAGATACGCAGTATTTT. Translating gives CASSLGASRTDTQYF.

V is TRBV12-3 or TRBV12-4 and J is TRBJ2-5, with 8 nucleotides matching TRBD1. This CDR3 is 14 amino acids long. V was pared by 4 bases and J by 3 bases, with 4 bases of the junction left unmatched. This CDR3 reads CASSSYRGEETQYF. CDR3 DNA sequence: TGTGCCAGCAGTTCCTACAGGGGGGAAGAGACCCAGTACTTC.

This chain links TRBV6-2 or TRBV6-3 with TRBJ2-2; D call uncertain. The CDR3 consists of 14 residues. Trimming pared 0 bases from V and 6 bases from J, leaving 8 bases between. CDR1 MNHEY and CDR2 SVGEGT come from the germline V gene. CDR3 residues: CASSYSQFAGELFF. CDR3 DNA sequence: TGTGCCAGCAGTTACTCACAGTTTGCCGGGGAGCTGTTTTTT.

This sequence joins TRBV20-1 and TRBJ2-5; D not resolved. V gave up 7 bases and J gave up 2 bases, with 17 bases separating them. Germline V gene sequence: CDR1 DFQATT, CDR2 SNEGSKA (reference sequence). This CDR3 region has 14 residues. CDR3 in amino acids: CSVLGPGLQETQYF. As DNA, the CDR3 is TGCAGTGTCCTTGGCCCCGGGCTACAAGAGACCCAGTACTTC.

The chain recombines TRBV20-1 with TRBJ1-5, with 8 bases matching TRBD1. The CDR3 length is 14 residues. V shed 4 bases, J shed 5 bases, and the junction held 7 bases outside the gene matches. CDR1 is DFQATT and CDR2 is SNEGSKA in the germline V gene (reference sequence). DNA for the CDR3: TGCAGTGCTACCACTTCAGGGGGCGATCAGCCCCAGCATTTT. Amino acid sequence: CSATTSGGDQPQHF.

The chain links TRBV2 to TRBJ2-1; TRBD2 agrees at 7 bases. CDR1 and CDR2 (germline): SNHLY, FYNNEI. Trimming removed 6 bases from V and 3 bases from J; junction bases left unmatched: 8. The CDR3 has 15 amino acids. The CDR3 is CASRTVTSSYNEQFF. The DNA of the CDR3 is TGTGCCAGCAGGACGGTGACTAGCAGCTACAATGAGCAGTTCTTC.

This clonotype was counted between two and nine times. J is TRBJ1-5 and V is TRBV7-8; D possibly corresponds to TRBD1 (5 bases). In germline, CDR1 is SGHVS, CDR2 FQNEAQ. This CDR3 is built from 12 residues. The germline V and J ends were trimmed by 5 bases and 7 bases, with 9 bases remaining between them. In DNA, the CDR3 is TGTGCCAGCAGCGGGCAGGGACAGCCCCAGCATTTT. This gives the protein CASSGQGQPQHF.

The genes are TRBV12-3 or TRBV12-4 and TRBJ1-3; 7 bases are a match to TRBD1. This CDR3 is 14 amino acids long. Trimming removed 7 bases from V and 4 bases from J; junction bases left unmatched: 7. The CDR3 loop is CASNPRGRGNTIYF. CDR3 in DNA: TGTGCCAGCAACCCAAGGGGGCGCGGAAACACCATATATTTT.

This rearrangement joins TRBV7-2 to TRBJ2-6, with D unclear. With 4 bases removed from V and 5 bases from J, the gap between germline ends came to 6 bases. The CDR3 runs 13 residues. Germline lookup yields CDR1 SGHTA and CDR2 FQGNSA. The CDR3 sequence is CASSSTWANVLTF. CDR3 DNA sequence: TGTGCCAGCAGCTCCACATGGGCCAACGTCCTGACTTTC.

The CDR3 is CASSLAAVNTEAFF. For the CDR3, the DNA is TGTGCCAGCAGCTTAGCGGCCGTTAACACTGAAGCTTTCTTT. The chain uses TRBV7-2 and TRBJ1-1; D is ambiguous. Trimming stripped 0 bases from V and 2 bases from J, with 7 bases between. CDR1 is SGHTA, CDR2 FQGNSA, per germline. The CDR3 runs 14 residues.

The chain's CDR3 is CASSPMGPLGLGGTQYF. CDR3 DNA: TGTGCCAGCAGTCCGATGGGACCTTTGGGACTAGGTGGGACCCAGTACTTC. The V and J genes are TRBV27 and TRBJ2-5; 8 bases map to TRBD2. V was pared by 5 bases and J by 7 bases, with 18 bases of the junction left unmatched. The CDR3 runs 17 residues. Per the germline V gene, CDR1 is MNHEY and CDR2 is SMNVEV (reference sequence).

The gene calls are TRBV6-5 and TRBJ1-6; D uncertain. Trimming left V 0 bases short and J 0 bases short, with 9 bases between. The CDR3 length is 17 residues. The germline V gene has CDR1 MNHEY and CDR2 SVGAGI. CDR3 residues: CASSYSSRSSYNSPLHF. CDR3 bases: TGTGCCAGCAGTTACTCGTCCAGGAGCTCCTATAATTCACCCCTCCACTTT.

At least ten counts were recorded for this clonotype. The chain has TRBV20-1 and TRBJ2-3; D is undetermined. There are 11 residues in the CDR3. The germline V and J ends were trimmed by 1 base and 6 bases, with 5 bases remaining between them. CDR1 and CDR2 (germline): DFQATT, SNEGSKA (reference sequence). The CDR3 spells CSARGIDTQYF. The CDR3 nucleotides read TGCAGTGCTAGAGGGATTGATACGCAGTATTTT.

This clonotype was recorded a few times. The chain links TRBV7-2 to TRBJ2-1; 10 bases fit TRBD1. The CDR3 has 16 amino acids. The germline V gene has CDR1 SGHTA and CDR2 FQGNSA. The J segment lost 5 bases and the V segment lost 4 bases, leaving 8 bases of the junction unmatched. The CDR3 here is CASSSPGQGTHNEQFF. The CDR3 DNA follows: TGTGCCAGCAGCTCCCCGGGACAGGGGACCCACAATGAGCAGTTCTTC.

There are a few counts of this clonotype. The chain has TRBV5-1 and TRBJ2-5, with D hard to call. CDR3 length: 12 amino acids. V lost 9 bases and J 2 bases, leaving 11 bases between the germline ends. Germline V gene lookup returns CDR1 SGHRS and CDR2 YFSETQ. The chain's CDR3 is CATSTGQETQYF. In nucleotides, the CDR3 is TGCGCCACCTCGACTGGTCAAGAGACCCAGTACTTC.